This section outlines one TCR beta chain sequence together with its context. Its antigen is not known. This entry is derived from a study of shared clonotypes between healthy human individuals. Study-wide context: The plates for each donor numbered three CD4 naive, three CD4 memory, two CD8 naive and one CD8 memory. General study points: The study found lower generation probabilities in non-shared clonotypes than in those shared by all four donors.

Using immunoSEQ multiplex PCR, the repertoire was profiled, and TCRdb retains in-frame clones only, with some absent. The profile shows some 1,600,000 clones, approximately 98% of them singletons. This CDR3 has 14 amino acids. CDR1 and CDR2 from the germline V gene are MNHEY and SVGAGI. Germline trimming cut 8 bases from V and 0 bases from J; bases unmatched to any gene: 4. This TCR came from a man under 40 in good health. Sample: naive CD4+ T cells sorted from blood. As to subset: CD45RA+ positively selected. V gene TRBV6-5 combines with J gene TRBJ1-5; 7 positions agree with TRBD1. CDR3 region: CASQTGDSNQPQHF. CDR3 bases: TGTGCCAGCCAAACAGGGGATAGCAATCAGCCCCAGCATTTT.